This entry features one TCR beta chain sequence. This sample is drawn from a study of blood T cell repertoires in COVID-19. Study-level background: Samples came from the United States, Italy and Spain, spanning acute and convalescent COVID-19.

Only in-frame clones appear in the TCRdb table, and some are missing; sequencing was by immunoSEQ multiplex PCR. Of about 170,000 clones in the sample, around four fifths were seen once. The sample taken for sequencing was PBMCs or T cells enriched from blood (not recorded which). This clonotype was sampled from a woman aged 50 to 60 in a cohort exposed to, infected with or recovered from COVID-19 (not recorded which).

CDR3 loop: CASSPAEGAAQYF. In DNA form, the CDR3 reads TGTGCCAGCAGCCCAGCCGAGGGGGCTGCGCAGTATTTT. This sequence joins TRBV14 and TRBJ2-3; TRBD1 matches 7 bases. The germline V gene encodes CDR1 SGHDN and CDR2 FVKESK. This CDR3 has 13 amino acids. V lost 4 bases and J lost 10; bases outside the gene matches: 8.